Detailed here is one T cell receptor beta chain. Its antigen is as yet unknown. TCRdb ran MiXCR on the reads and lists one entry per CDR3 protein. This repertoire shows some 500,000 distinct CDR3 sequences, 35% to 50% found once; its top ten account for around 48%. The data stem from a study of T cell repertoires in cytomegalovirus infection. Trimming left V 6 bases short and J 2 bases short, with 10 bases between. This CDR3 is 13 amino acids long. CDR1 is MDHEN, CDR2 SYDVKM, per germline. The specimen comprised cultured PBMCs, sampled from culture after CMV antigen stimulation. The chain employs TRBV28 and TRBJ1-2; D remains unclear. The receptor's source is a human donor in good health (CMV status not recorded). Some clones in this sample may be carry-over from other donors' samples. The CDR3 sequence: CASRAGPNYGYTF. The CDR3 DNA is TGTGCCAGCAGAGCTGGGCCAAACTATGGCTACACCTTC.